What follows is one T cell receptor (beta chain) and its context. Profiled with immunoSEQ multiplex PCR; TCRdb holds only in-frame clones, not every one. This sample has around 150,000 clones, with 84% found just once. CDR3 length equals 17 residues. Between the trimmed V and J ends, which lost 6 bases and 4 bases, there was a span of 21 bases. Germline V gives CDR1 MDHEN, CDR2 SYDVKM. The data stem from a study of cytomegalovirus exposure and HLA in healthy donors. This chain links TRBV28 with TRBJ2-2, with D possibly matching TRBD2 (5 bases). The specimen was PBMCs. This TCR came from a man under 40 in good health and CMV-seropositive. The CDR3 DNA follows: TGTGCCAGCAGCCCAAGAAGAGGACTGGTGATCACCGGGGAGCTGTTTTTT. Its translation: CASSPRRGLVITGELFF.